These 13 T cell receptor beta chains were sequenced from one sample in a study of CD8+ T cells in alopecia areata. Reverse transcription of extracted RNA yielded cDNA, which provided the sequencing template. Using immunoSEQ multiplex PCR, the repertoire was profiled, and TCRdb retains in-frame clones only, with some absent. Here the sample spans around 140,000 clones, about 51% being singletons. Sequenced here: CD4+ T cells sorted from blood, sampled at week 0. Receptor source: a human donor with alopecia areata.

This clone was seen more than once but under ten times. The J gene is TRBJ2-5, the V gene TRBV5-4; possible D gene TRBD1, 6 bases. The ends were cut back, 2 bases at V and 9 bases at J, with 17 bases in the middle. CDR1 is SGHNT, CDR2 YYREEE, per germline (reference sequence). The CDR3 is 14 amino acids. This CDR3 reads CASSLQGGRRAQYF. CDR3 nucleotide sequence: TGTGCCAGCAGCTTACAGGGTGGGCGTAGGGCCCAGTACTTC.

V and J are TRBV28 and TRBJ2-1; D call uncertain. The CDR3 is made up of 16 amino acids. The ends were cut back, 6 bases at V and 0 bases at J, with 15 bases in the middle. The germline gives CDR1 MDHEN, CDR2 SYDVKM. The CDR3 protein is CASSTQEASSYNEQFF. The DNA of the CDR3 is TGTGCCAGCAGCACCCAAGAGGCGAGCTCCTACAATGAGCAGTTCTTC.

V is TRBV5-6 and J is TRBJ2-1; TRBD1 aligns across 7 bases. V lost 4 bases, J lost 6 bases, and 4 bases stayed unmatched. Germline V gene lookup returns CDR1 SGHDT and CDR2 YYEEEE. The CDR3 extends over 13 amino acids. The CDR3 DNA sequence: TGTGCCAGCAGCCAGACAGGGTTCAATGAGCAGTTCTTC. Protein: CASSQTGFNEQFF.

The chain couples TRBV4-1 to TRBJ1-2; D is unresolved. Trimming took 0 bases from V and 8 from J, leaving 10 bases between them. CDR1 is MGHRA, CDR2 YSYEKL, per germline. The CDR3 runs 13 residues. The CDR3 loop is CASSQEGPRGYTF. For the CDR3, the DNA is TGCGCCAGCAGCCAAGAAGGGCCTCGAGGCTACACCTTC.

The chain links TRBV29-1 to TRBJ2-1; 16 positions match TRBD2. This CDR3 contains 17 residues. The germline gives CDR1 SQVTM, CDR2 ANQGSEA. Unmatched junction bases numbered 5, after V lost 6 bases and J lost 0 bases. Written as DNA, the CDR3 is TGCAGCGTGGAGGGACTAGCGGGAGGGAGCTCCTACAATGAGCAGTTCTTC. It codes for CSVEGLAGGSSYNEQFF.

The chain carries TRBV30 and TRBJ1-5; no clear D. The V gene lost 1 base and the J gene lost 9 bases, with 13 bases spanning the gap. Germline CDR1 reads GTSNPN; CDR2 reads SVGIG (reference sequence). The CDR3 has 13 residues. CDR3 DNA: TGTGCCTGGAGTGGGACCCAGGAGGGGCCCCAGCATTTT. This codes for CAWSGTQEGPQHF.

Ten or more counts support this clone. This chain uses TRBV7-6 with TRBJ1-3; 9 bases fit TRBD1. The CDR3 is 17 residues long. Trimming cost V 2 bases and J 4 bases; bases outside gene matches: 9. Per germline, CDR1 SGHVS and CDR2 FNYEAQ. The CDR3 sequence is CASSLTPGTGLGNTIYF. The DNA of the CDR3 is TGTGCCAGCAGCTTAACCCCCGGGACAGGGCTCGGAAACACCATATATTTT. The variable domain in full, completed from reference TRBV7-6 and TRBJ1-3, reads GAGVSQSPRYKVTKRGQDVALRCDPISGHVSLYWYRQALGQGPEFLTYFNYEAQQDKSGLPNDRFSAERPEGSISTLTIQRTEQRDSAMYRCASSLTPGTGLGNTIYFGEGSWLTVV.

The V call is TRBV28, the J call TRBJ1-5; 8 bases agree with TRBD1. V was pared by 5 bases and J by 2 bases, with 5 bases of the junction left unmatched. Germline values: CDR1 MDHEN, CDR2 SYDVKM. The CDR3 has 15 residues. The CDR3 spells CASSLQTGGNQPQHF. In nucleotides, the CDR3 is TGTGCCAGCAGTCTCCAGACAGGGGGCAATCAGCCCCAGCATTTT.

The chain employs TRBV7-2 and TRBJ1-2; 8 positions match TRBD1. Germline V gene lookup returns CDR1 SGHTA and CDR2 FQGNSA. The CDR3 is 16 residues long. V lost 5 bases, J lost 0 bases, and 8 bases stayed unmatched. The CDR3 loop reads CASSPDRQGSNYGYTF. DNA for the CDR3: TGTGCCAGCAGCCCGGATAGACAGGGGTCTAACTATGGCTACACCTTC.

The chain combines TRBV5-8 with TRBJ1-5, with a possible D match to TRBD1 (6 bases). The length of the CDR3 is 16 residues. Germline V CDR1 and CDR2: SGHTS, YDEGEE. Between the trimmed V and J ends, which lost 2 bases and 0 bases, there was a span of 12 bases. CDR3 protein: CASSLSGAVSNQPQHF. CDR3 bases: TGTGCCAGCAGCTTATCGGGGGCAGTTAGCAATCAGCCCCAGCATTTT.

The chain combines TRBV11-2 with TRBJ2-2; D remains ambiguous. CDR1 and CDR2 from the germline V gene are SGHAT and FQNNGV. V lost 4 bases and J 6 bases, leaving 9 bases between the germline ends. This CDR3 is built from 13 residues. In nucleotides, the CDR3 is TGTGCCAGCAGCTCCTCAACCCCCGGGGAGCTGTTTTTT. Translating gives CASSSSTPGELFF.

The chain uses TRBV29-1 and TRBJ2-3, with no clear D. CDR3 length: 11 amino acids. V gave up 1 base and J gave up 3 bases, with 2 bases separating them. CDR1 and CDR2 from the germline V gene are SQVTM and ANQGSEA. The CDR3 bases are TGCAGCGTTGAAGGGACAGATACGCAGTATTTT. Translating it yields CSVEGTDTQYF.

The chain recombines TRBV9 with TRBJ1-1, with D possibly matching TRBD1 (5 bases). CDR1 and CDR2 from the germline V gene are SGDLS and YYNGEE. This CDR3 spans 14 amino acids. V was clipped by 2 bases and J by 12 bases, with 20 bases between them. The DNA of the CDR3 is TGTGCCAGCAGCGTGGGAGGGGATTCTCTCGGCACTTTCTTT. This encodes CASSVGGDSLGTFF.